This T cell receptor beta chain was identified in a study of shared clonotypes between healthy human individuals (dated by TCRdb to the early 2020s). About the investigation overall: A couple of women and a few men aged 18 to 49 years were included in the cohort. For each donor, CD4 naive and CD4 memory were each run on three plates, CD8 naive on two plates, and CD8 memory on one plate. To estimate repertoire size and how much clonotypes are shared between individuals, the study performed deep sequencing of blood TCR repertoires from a few healthy adults. To increase sequencing depth and limit assay-specific biases, TCR repertoire library preparation and sequencing were carried out by different laboratories using diverse techniques. Each donor's leukapheresis produced roughly between about 0.8 and 10 billion PBMCs.

Donors were healthy HIV-negative adults with no recently reported acute infections or vaccinations. All donors were Caucasian adults living in Nashville, Tennessee, USA. CD4+ T cells were enriched by magnetic negative selection, after which naive cells were positively selected on CD45RA and the negative fraction was taken as the memory subset. Blood was collected by leukapheresis, and PBMCs were isolated by Ficoll-Histopaque density gradient centrifugation and then cryopreserved in liquid nitrogen vapor phase. Purity and quantity of every magnetically sorted T cell population were checked by analytical flow cytometry. Genomic DNA was isolated from every sorted fraction and measured by UV absorbance on a Nanodrop 2000c. What the research found in general, with its limitations: Estimated clonotype richness was generally larger for naive than for memory subsets. Across a few donors, roughly 5% of naive CD4, 3% to 3.5% of naive CD8, under 2.5% of memory CD4, and under 0.45% of memory CD8 clonotypes were shared. Compared with non-shared clonotypes, the clonotypes found in all four sorted-subset donors had higher generation probabilities. Based on pairwise subsampling, the degree of clonotype sharing among donors was expected to be affected by sequencing depth. Because the study included only a small number of donors, the genetic and exposure-history diversity represented was limited. Sampling was restricted to blood, and TCR repertoires in tissues likely differ from the TCR repertoires found in blood. Rarefaction of sorted-subset datasets indicated incomplete sequencing despite the large sequencing depth.

About this clone itself: The clone's antigen remains unknown. One base away there is no much larger clone; base qualities are not given.

TCR CDR3 regions were amplified from genomic DNA by multiplex PCR using the deep immunoSEQ assay. Extracted genomic DNA from each cell subset was distributed evenly across all wells of several immunoSEQ 96-well plates, and each plate was treated as a replicate. For sorted subsets, each replicate PCR was loaded with roughly 0.2 ug genomic DNA, equivalent to 30,000 to 35,000 T cell genomes. The purified libraries were quantified using a Qubit 3.0 fluorometer, sized with a Bioanalyzer 2100, and then quantified again using the KAPA Library Quantification kit. A separate single-read 150-cycle Illumina NextSeq 550 flow cell was used to sequence each immunoSEQ 96-well plate. The original methods were these. Because only junctional sequences without quality scores were contained in the immunoSEQ output, filtering matching that applied to full-length reads could not be performed. To assign V/J genes and CDR3, sequences were annotated using PyIR, a Python wrapper for IgBLAST v1.9, with IMGT germline references. Reads were removed for weak V/J assignments (E-value above 1e-6), missing CDR3, stop codons, out-of-frame junctions, or ambiguous translated residues. A V3J clonotype was defined by an identical inferred V gene, J gene, and CDR3 amino acid sequence. To compute the percentage overlap between repertoires, the number of shared unique clonotypes was divided by the size of the smaller repertoire. Three approaches were used to assess repertoire richness: RTK rarefaction, the Chao1 estimator, and Recon v2.1 estimates of unobserved clonotypes. Generation probabilities were computed with OLGA for all TCRbeta clonotypes obtained by the gDNA method from four donors. TCRdb carries this immuneACCESS record with in-frame sequences only. Its versions omit some clonotypes, under half of them owing to an unresolved V gene in the studies checked, with the rest unexplained. V and J calls and clone size are copied from that table; D and trimming were computed from the DNA. Recorded for this sample are over a million clones; 96% of them occurred a single time. The top ten constitute 1% to 1.5% of the sample.

Spanning cysteine to phenylalanine, the CDR3 consists of 15 amino acids. Only the CDR3 region is kept as DNA, spanning 45 bases read in frame from base 1. Per the germline V gene (reference sequence), MNHNY is the CDR1 and SVGAGI is the CDR2. V sheds 6 bases and J sheds 0 bases, leaving 14 bases between their ends. The sequence joins TRBV6-6 to TRBJ1-1; the D gene is not confidently resolved. This receptor was obtained from a man under 40 in good health. Sequenced material: naive CD4+ T cells sorted from blood. Sample cell subset or site, as interpreted from the label and publication: CD45RA+ positively selected. The bases are TGTGCCAGCAGGATGGTGTGGAAGTTGAACACTGAAGCTTTCTTT. It specifies CASRMVWKLNTEAFF.